This T cell receptor beta chain derives from a study of Ad26.COV2.S vaccination and SARS-CoV-2 variants. The treatment here: some 20 received Ad26.COV2.S at low or high dose, single or two shots; several received placebo; per-sample allocation not given. The samples were gathered on day 63 after the first injection of vaccine or placebo. The V end was cut by 4 bases, the J end by 2 bases, with 9 bases between. This CDR3 has 14 residues. Germline CDR1 and CDR2: SGHNT and YYREEE (reference sequence). Repertoires were generated with immunoSEQ multiplex PCR, while TCRdb's copy carries only in-frame clones and drops some. This sample has 300,000 to 350,000 clones, with about 88% found just once.

This sequence was found in a person aged 18-65 years who received the Ad26.COV2.S COVID-19 vaccine or a placebo. V usage is TRBV5-4 and J usage is TRBJ1-4, with D possibly being TRBD1 (5 bases). This material consisted of peripheral blood, taken in a trial of Ad26.COV2.S vaccine versus placebo. The DNA for the CDR3 is TGTGCCAGCAGCCAGGGACCGACTAATGAAAAACTGTTTTTT. It codes for CASSQGPTNEKLFF.